These T cell receptor beta chains were read from a single sample in a study of blood T cell repertoires in COVID-19. This table comes from immunoSEQ multiplex PCR, and its TCRdb copy is limited to in-frame clones, with some not included. This repertoire shows some 140,000 clones, around three quarters found once; its top ten account for roughly 3.4%. The sample taken for sequencing was peripheral blood. Source of these receptors: a man between 60 and 75 years old with acute or convalescent COVID-19. CDR3s include the opening cysteine and the closing phenylalanine or tryptophan. A D gene is named only where the DNA matches it firmly. Clone size is stated in some rows and not others, as once, few, many or a class when expanded.

D: .; size: .; J: TRBJ2-3; V: TRBV7-2; CDR3: CASSSRVTAISTDTQYF; DNA: TGTGCCAGCAGCTCGAGGGTGACTGCGATTAGCACAGATACGCAGTATTTT
D: TRBD1; size: .; J: TRBJ2-2; V: TRBV27; CDR3: CASSFSGTGTAGELFF; DNA: TGTGCCAGCAGTTTCTCCGGGACAGGGACTGCCGGGGAGCTGTTTTTT
D: .; size: few; J: TRBJ1-2; V: TRBV6-6; CDR3: CASSRDGGPYSVGYTF; DNA: TGTGCCAGCAGTCGGGACGGGGGGCCCTATTCGGTAGGCTACACCTTC
D: TRBD2; size: .; J: TRBJ2-3; V: TRBV9; CDR3: CASSPSGRASGDTQYF; DNA: TGTGCCAGCAGCCCTAGCGGGAGGGCCTCGGGAGATACGCAGTATTTT
D: TRBD1; size: .; J: TRBJ1-1; V: TRBV20-1; CDR3: CSADRATEAFF; DNA: TGCAGTGCTGACAGGGCTACTGAAGCTTTCTTT
D: TRBD1; size: .; J: TRBJ1-1; V: TRBV2; CDR3: CASSGQGFNTEAFF; DNA: TGTGCCAGCAGTGGACAGGGGTTTAACACTGAAGCTTTCTTT
D: .; size: .; J: TRBJ2-6; V: TRBV6-4; CDR3: CASRPQVSGANVLTF; DNA: TGTGCCAGCAGACCACAGGTTTCTGGGGCCAACGTCCTGACTTTC
D: TRBD2; size: .; J: TRBJ2-1; V: TRBV9; CDR3: CASSVSGSGFNEQFF; DNA: TGTGCCAGCAGCGTGAGCGGGAGTGGCTTTAATGAGCAGTTCTTC
D: .; size: .; J: TRBJ1-2; V: TRBV6-6; CDR3: CASSYSLVGVTF; DNA: TGTGCCAGCAGTTATAGCCTCGTAGGAGTCACCTTC
D: TRBD1; size: .; J: TRBJ1-2; V: TRBV19; CDR3: CASSPRTGGHYGYTF; DNA: TGTGCCAGTAGTCCCCGGACAGGGGGCCACTATGGCTACACCTTC
D: TRBD1; size: .; J: TRBJ1-5; V: TRBV6-6; CDR3: CASRGPLQGERQPQHF; DNA: TGTGCCAGCAGGGGCCCTTTGCAGGGGGAACGGCAGCCCCAGCATTTT
D: TRBD1; size: .; J: TRBJ1-2; V: TRBV28; CDR3: CASSLPGTGGDYGYTF; DNA: TGTGCCAGCAGTTTGCCCGGGACAGGGGGCGATTATGGCTACACCTTC
D: TRBD2; size: .; J: TRBJ2-3; V: TRBV5-6; CDR3: CASSRLAGGGTQYF; DNA: TGTGCCAGCAGCCGACTAGCGGGAGGGGGTACGCAGTATTTT
D: .; size: .; J: TRBJ1-3; V: TRBV5-1; CDR3: CASSLAGGAGNTIYF; DNA: TGCGCCAGCAGCTTGGCCGGGGGGGCTGGAAACACCATATATTTT
D: TRBD1; size: few; J: TRBJ2-7; V: TRBV6-5; CDR3: CASSYSGTGATYEQYF; DNA: TGTGCCAGCAGTTACAGCGGGACAGGGGCGACCTACGAGCAGTACTTC
D: TRBD1; size: once; J: TRBJ2-1; V: TRBV6-6; CDR3: CASRGTGDANEQFF; DNA: TGTGCCAGCAGGGGGACAGGGGACGCCAATGAGCAGTTCTTC
D: TRBD1; size: .; J: TRBJ1-2; V: TRBV19; CDR3: CASRMNRGIDHGYTF; DNA: TGTGCCAGTAGGATGAACAGGGGGATAGATCATGGCTACACCTTC
D: TRBD2; size: once; J: TRBJ2-5; V: TRBV19; CDR3: CASSISSRRLAGETQYF; DNA: TGTGCCAGTAGTATAAGCAGCCGACGACTAGCGGGAGAGACCCAGTACTTC
D: .; size: .; J: TRBJ1-2; V: TRBV4-2; CDR3: CASSQSDSGGMGYTF; DNA: TGTGCCAGCAGCCAATCGGACTCAGGAGGGATGGGCTACACCTTC
D: TRBD1; size: .; J: TRBJ2-7; V: TRBV19; CDR3: CASSTTGTGAYEQYF; DNA: TGTGCCAGTAGTACGACAGGGACAGGGGCCTACGAGCAGTACTTC
D: .; size: .; J: TRBJ2-2; V: TRBV7-7; CDR3: CASSLRGDTGELFF; DNA: TGTGCTAGCAGCTTACGCGGGGACACCGGGGAGCTGTTTTTT
D: .; size: .; J: TRBJ2-7; V: TRBV5-6; CDR3: CASSLLDRSVDEQYF; DNA: TGTGCCAGCAGCTTGCTCGACAGGTCGGTGGACGAGCAGTACTTC
D: TRBD2; size: .; J: TRBJ2-1; V: TRBV6-2/TRBV6-3; CDR3: CASSSALAARSEQFF; DNA: TGTGCCAGCAGTTCGGCTCTAGCGGCAAGGAGTGAGCAGTTCTTC
D: TRBD1; size: few; J: TRBJ2-5; V: TRBV7-6; CDR3: CASSSPDRGLGETQYF; DNA: TGTGCCAGCAGCTCGCCGGACAGGGGGCTGGGAGAGACCCAGTACTTC
D: .; size: .; J: TRBJ2-7; V: TRBV19; CDR3: CASTPGSPYEQYF; DNA: TGTGCCAGTACCCCCGGGTCCCCCTACGAGCAGTACTTC
D: TRBD1; size: .; J: TRBJ2-1; V: TRBV28; CDR3: CASTLGQGNVFF; DNA: TGTGCCAGCACCTTGGGACAGGGGAATGTGTTCTTC
D: TRBD2; size: .; J: TRBJ2-4; V: TRBV7-8; CDR3: CASSEERGVKNIQYF; DNA: TGTGCCAGCAGCGAAGAGCGGGGGGTCAAAAACATTCAGTACTTC
D: TRBD1; size: .; J: TRBJ2-5; V: TRBV11-2; CDR3: CASSLGQGETQYF; DNA: TGTGCCAGCAGCTTGGGACAGGGAGAGACCCAGTACTTC
D: .; size: few; J: TRBJ2-1; V: TRBV5-6; CDR3: CASSLWPFNEQFF; DNA: TGTGCCAGCAGCTTGTGGCCTTTTAATGAGCAGTTCTTC
D: .; size: .; J: TRBJ1-5; V: TRBV7-2; CDR3: CASSTYKSSNQPQHF; DNA: TGTGCCAGCAGCACATACAAGTCTAGCAATCAGCCCCAGCATTTT
D: .; size: .; J: TRBJ2-5; V: TRBV19; CDR3: CASSIVSAAGETQYF; DNA: TGTGCCAGTAGTATAGTGTCGGCGGCAGGGGAGACCCAGTACTTC
D: TRBD2; size: .; J: TRBJ2-3; V: TRBV5-1; CDR3: CASSLELAGKADTQYF; DNA: TGCGCCAGCAGCTTGGAACTAGCGGGAAAGGCAGATACGCAGTATTTT
D: .; size: .; J: TRBJ2-1; V: TRBV27; CDR3: CASTVGSGDSYNEQFF; DNA: TGTGCCAGCACCGTAGGAAGCGGAGACTCCTACAATGAGCAGTTCTTC
D: TRBD1; size: .; J: TRBJ2-2; V: TRBV7-2; CDR3: CASSLATGTGRIGELFF; DNA: TGTGCCAGCAGCTTAGCGACCGGGACAGGGCGCATCGGGGAGCTGTTTTTT
D: .; size: .; J: TRBJ1-2; V: TRBV6-6; CDR3: CASSSLYGYTF; DNA: TGTGCCAGCAGTTCACTCTATGGCTACACCTTC
D: .; size: .; J: TRBJ1-5; V: TRBV12-3/TRBV12-4; CDR3: CASSPGAQPQHF; DNA: TGTGCCAGCAGCCCAGGGGCCCAGCCCCAGCATTTT
D: .; size: .; J: TRBJ1-1; V: TRBV6-6; CDR3: CASSQIGNTEAFF; DNA: TGTGCCAGCTCCCAAATCGGGAACACTGAAGCTTTCTTT
D: TRBD1; size: once; J: TRBJ2-6; V: TRBV2; CDR3: CASSSQGAGANVLTF; DNA: TGTGCCAGCAGTAGTCAGGGGGCCGGGGCCAACGTCCTGACTTTC
D: .; size: .; J: TRBJ2-7; V: TRBV6-2/TRBV6-3; CDR3: CASSRLGSGLYEQYF; DNA: TGTGCCAGCAGTCGACTCGGGTCAGGACTCTACGAGCAGTACTTC
D: TRBD2; size: once; J: TRBJ2-7; V: TRBV27; CDR3: CASSTTSGRYEQYF; DNA: TGTGCCAGCAGCACAACTAGCGGACGCTACGAGCAGTACTTC
D: .; size: .; J: TRBJ2-1; V: TRBV12-5; CDR3: CASGFGFNEQFF; DNA: TGTGCTAGTGGTTTCGGGTTCAATGAGCAGTTCTTC
D: .; size: once; J: TRBJ1-2; V: TRBV29-1; CDR3: CSVINRVGKGYTF; DNA: TGCAGCGTGATTAACAGGGTCGGTAAAGGCTACACCTTC